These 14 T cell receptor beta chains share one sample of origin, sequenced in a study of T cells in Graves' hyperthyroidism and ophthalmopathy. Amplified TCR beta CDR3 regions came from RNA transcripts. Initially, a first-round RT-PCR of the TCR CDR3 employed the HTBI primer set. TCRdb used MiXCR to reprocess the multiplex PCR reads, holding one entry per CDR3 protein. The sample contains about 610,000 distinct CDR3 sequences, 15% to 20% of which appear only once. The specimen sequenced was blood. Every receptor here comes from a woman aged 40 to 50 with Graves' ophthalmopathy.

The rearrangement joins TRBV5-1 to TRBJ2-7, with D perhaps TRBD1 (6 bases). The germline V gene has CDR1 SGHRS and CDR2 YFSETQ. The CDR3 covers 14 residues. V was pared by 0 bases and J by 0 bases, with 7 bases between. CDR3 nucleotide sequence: TGCGCCAGCAGCTTGGGACAGGACTCCTACGAGCAGTACTTC. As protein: CASSLGQDSYEQYF.

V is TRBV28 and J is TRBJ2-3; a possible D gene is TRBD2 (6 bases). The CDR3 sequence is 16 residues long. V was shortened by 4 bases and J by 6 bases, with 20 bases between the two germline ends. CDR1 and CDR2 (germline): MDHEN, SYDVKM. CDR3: CASSYGGTALQDTQYF. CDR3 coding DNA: TGTGCCAGCAGTTATGGGGGGACTGCCCTGCAGGATACGCAGTATTTT.

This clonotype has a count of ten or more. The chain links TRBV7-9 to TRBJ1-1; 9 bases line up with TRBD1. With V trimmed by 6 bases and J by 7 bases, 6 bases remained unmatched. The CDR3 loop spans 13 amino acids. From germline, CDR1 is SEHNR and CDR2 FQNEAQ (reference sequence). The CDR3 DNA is TGTGCCAGCAGTCTACAGGGGGCTGGTGAAGCTTTCTTT. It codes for CASSLQGAGEAFF.

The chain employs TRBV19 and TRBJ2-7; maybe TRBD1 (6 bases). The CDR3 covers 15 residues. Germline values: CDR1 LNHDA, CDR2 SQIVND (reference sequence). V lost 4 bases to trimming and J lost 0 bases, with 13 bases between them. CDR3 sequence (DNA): TGTGCCAGTAGTACCCGACAGGACAGCTCCTACGAGCAGTACTTC. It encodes CASSTRQDSSYEQYF.

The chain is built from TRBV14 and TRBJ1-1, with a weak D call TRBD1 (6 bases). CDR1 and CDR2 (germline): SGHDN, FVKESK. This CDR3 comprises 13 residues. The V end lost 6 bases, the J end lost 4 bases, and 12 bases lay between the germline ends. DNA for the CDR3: TGTGCCAGCAGACTAACAGGGCGCACTGAAGCTTTCTTT. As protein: CASRLTGRTEAFF.

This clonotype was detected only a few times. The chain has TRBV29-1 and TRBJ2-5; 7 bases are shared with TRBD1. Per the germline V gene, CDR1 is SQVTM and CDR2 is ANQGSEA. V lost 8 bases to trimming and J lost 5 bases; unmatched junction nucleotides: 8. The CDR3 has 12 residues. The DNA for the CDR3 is TGCAGCACCAAGGGGGCGATCGAGACCCAGTACTTC. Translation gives CSTKGAIETQYF.

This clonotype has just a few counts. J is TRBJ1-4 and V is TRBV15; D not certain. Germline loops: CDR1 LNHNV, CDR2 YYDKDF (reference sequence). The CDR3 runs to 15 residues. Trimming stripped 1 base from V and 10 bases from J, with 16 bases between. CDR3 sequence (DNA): TGTGCCACCAGCAGAGGAGGCACAGTGTCTGGAAAACTGTTTTTT. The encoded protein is CATSRGGTVSGKLFF.

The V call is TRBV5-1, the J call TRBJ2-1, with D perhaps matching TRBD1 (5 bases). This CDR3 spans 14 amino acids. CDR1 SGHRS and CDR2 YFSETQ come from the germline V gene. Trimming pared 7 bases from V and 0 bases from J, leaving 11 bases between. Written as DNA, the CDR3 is TGCGCCAGCTGTATAGACAGCTCCTACAATGAGCAGTTCTTC. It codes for CASCIDSSYNEQFF.

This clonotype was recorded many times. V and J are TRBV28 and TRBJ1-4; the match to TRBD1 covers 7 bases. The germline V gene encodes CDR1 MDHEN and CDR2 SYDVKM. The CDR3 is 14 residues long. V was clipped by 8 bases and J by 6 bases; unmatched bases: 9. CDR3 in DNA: TGTGCCAGCCGACAGGGTAGTTTGGATGAAAAACTGTTTTTT. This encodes CASRQGSLDEKLFF.

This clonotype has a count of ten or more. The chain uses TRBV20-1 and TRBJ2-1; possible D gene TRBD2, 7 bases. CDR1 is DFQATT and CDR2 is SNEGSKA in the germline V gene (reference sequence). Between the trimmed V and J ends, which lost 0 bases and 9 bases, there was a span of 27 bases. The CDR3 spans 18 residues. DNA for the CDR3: TGCAGTGCTAGAGATAAGGGGGAGGCGGGAGTAAGAAGCAGTGAGCAGTTCTTC. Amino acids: CSARDKGEAGVRSSEQFF.

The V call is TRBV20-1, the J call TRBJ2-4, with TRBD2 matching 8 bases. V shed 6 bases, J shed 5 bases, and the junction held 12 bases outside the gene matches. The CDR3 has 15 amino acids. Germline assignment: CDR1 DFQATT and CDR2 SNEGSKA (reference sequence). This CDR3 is CSALRGTSGQNIQYF. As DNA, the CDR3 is TGCAGTGCCTTGAGAGGGACTAGTGGCCAAAACATTCAGTACTTC.

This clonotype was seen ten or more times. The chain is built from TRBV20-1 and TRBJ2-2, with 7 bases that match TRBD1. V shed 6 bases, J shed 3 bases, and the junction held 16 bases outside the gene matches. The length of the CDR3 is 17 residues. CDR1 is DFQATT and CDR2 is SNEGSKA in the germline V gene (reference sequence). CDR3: CSARGVVGQVYTGELFF. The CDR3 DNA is TGCAGTGCCAGGGGAGTGGTTGGACAGGTGTACACCGGGGAGCTGTTTTTT.

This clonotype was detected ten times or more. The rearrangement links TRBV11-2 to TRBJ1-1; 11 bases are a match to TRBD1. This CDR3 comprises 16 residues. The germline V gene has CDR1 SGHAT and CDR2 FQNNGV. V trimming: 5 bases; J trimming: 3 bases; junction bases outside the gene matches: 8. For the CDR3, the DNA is TGTGCCAGCAGCATTGGGACAGGGGGATTAGACACTGAAGCTTTCTTT. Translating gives CASSIGTGGLDTEAFF.

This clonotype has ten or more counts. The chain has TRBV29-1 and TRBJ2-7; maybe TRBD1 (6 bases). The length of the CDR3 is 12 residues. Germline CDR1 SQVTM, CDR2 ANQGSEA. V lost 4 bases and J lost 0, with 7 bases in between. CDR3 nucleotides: TGCAGCGTTGTAGGGGGCTCCTACGAGCAGTACTTC. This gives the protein CSVVGGSYEQYF.